These T cell receptor beta chains were read from a single sample in a study of circulating CD8 cells and anti-PD-1 response in melanoma. MiXCR was run by TCRdb on the reads, yielding one entry per CDR3 protein. This sample has roughly 1,600 distinct CDR3 sequences, with 9.3% found just once. The specimen comprised CD8+ T cells from PBMCs, sampled at baseline or after one month of anti-PD-1 therapy (not recorded which). The receptors derive from a human donor with melanoma. CDR3s include the opening cysteine and the closing phenylalanine or tryptophan. Each record gives: CDR3 length, clone size, D gene, J gene, V gene, CDR3 DNA, CDR3 protein. D genes are given only for firm matches. Where a row states a size, it is once, few, many or the class of an expanded clone; other rows omit it.

13 medium-sized NA TRBJ2-1 TRBV12-3/TRBV12-4 TGTGCCAGCAGCCCGCCCGCGAACAATGAGCAGTTCTTC CASSPPANNEQFF
15 medium-sized NA TRBJ2-5 TRBV12-3/TRBV12-4 TGTGCCAGCAGTTTCCCTCCAGGGATCGAGGAGACCCAGTACTTC CASSFPPGIEETQYF
13 large NA TRBJ1-3 TRBV7-3 TGTGCCAGCAGCCCTGGTGGGGGAAACACCATATATTTT CASSPGGGNTIYF
15 medium-sized NA TRBJ2-1 TRBV19 TGTGCCAGTACCATGGGGGGGGCATCCTACAATGAGCAGTTCTTC CASTMGGASYNEQFF
15 medium-sized TRBD2 TRBJ2-3 TRBV2 TGTGCCAGCATTGATGAGCGGGGGGGACCGGGTACGCAGTATTTT CASIDERGGPGTQYF
12 medium-sized NA TRBJ2-3 TRBV19 TGTGCCAGTAGTCCCGACACAGATACGCAGTATTTT CASSPDTDTQYF
13 medium-sized NA TRBJ2-7 TRBV7-2 TGTGCCAGCAGCTTATGGGTCACCTACGAGCAGTACTTC CASSLWVTYEQYF
12 large NA TRBJ1-2 TRBV29-1 TGCAGCGTTGGAATCAGTGACTATGGCTACACCTTC CSVGISDYGYTF
15 medium-sized NA TRBJ2-7 TRBV19 TGTGCTATCAGTAGACAACAGCTATGTGCCTACGAGCAGTACTTC CAISRQQLCAYEQYF
13 medium-sized NA TRBJ2-1 TRBV5-4 TGTGCCAGCAGCTTCGTCTCAGCGGCAGAGCAGTTCTTC CASSFVSAAEQFF
15 medium-sized NA TRBJ1-1 TRBV12-3/TRBV12-4 TGTGCCAGCAGTTTAGTGGTAGGGCCGAACACTGAAGCTTTCTTT CASSLVVGPNTEAFF
16 few TRBD2 TRBJ2-5 TRBV7-2 TGTGCCAGCAGCTCTTACTCTGGACTAGCGGCGGAGACCCAGTACTTC CASSSYSGLAAETQYF
13 medium-sized TRBD1 TRBJ2-7 TRBV12-5 TGTGCTAGTGGTTTTACAGGGGACCACGAGCAGTACTTC CASGFTGDHEQYF
11 NA NA TRBJ2-5 TRBV13 TGTGCCAGCAGCCATGTTGAGACCCAGTACTTC CASSHVETQYF
13 medium-sized NA TRBJ2-3 TRBV29-1 TGCAGCGCCGAGGCGGGGAGCACAGATACGCAGTATTTT CSAEAGSTDTQYF
14 medium-sized NA TRBJ2-5 TRBV12-3/TRBV12-4 TGTGCCAGCAGTTTGGTGCCAGAGGAAGAGACCCAGTACTTC CASSLVPEEETQYF
15 NA NA TRBJ2-1 TRBV27 TGTGCCAGCAGTTTAGCTAGTCCCGCTTACAATGAGCAGTTCTTC CASSLASPAYNEQFF